These 28 T cell receptor beta chains were sequenced from one sample in a study of blood T cells in healthy people across ages. Using a J-beta primer mix together with a sample-barcoded 5' primer, a second PCR was run for about 7 to 12 cycles. TCRdb reprocessed the 5' RACE reads with MiXCR, giving one entry per CDR3 protein. Among around 1,600,000 distinct CDR3 sequences listed, roughly two fifths were seen once. Sequences were obtained from blood. The receptors were gathered from a woman aged 18 to 35 in good health.

The chain joins TRBV29-1 to TRBJ2-3; possible D gene TRBD2, 5 bases. Trimming pared 2 bases from V and 4 bases from J, leaving 7 bases between. Germline V CDR1 and CDR2: SQVTM, ANQGSEA. The CDR3 contains 12 residues. The CDR3 region has the DNA TGCAGCGTTGAAAGGGAGTCAGATACGCAGTATTTT. It codes for CSVERESDTQYF.

This chain joins TRBV6-2 or TRBV6-3 and TRBJ2-3, with a weak D call TRBD2 (5 bases). Germline V CDR1 and CDR2: MNHEY, SVGEGT. V was pared by 4 bases and J by 2 bases, with 19 bases between. The CDR3 totals 17 residues. The CDR3 DNA is TGTGCCAGCAGTTCGCCCGCGACCAGCGGATACACAGATACGCAGTATTTT. Its protein product is CASSSPATSGYTDTQYF.

The CDR3 sequence is CASSRDHTTDTQYF. In DNA, the CDR3 is TGTGCCAGCAGCAGGGACCATACCACAGATACGCAGTATTTT. The chain carries TRBV2 and TRBJ2-3, with D perhaps assigned TRBD1 or TRBD2 (5 bases each). The germline V and J ends were trimmed by 6 bases and 2 bases, with 12 bases remaining between them. The CDR3 contains 14 residues. In germline, CDR1 is SNHLY, CDR2 FYNNEI. Full variable domain (rest looked up from reference TRBV2 and TRBJ2-3): EPEVTQTPSHQVTQMGQEVILRCVPISNHLYFYWYRQILGQKVEFLVSFYNNEISEKSEIFDDQFSVERPDGSNFTLKIRSTKLEDSAMYFCASSRDHTTDTQYFGPGTRLTVL.

This clonotype was seen a handful of times. The chain recombines TRBV27 with TRBJ2-1; TRBD2 aligns across 9 bases. Trimming at V came to 1 base and at J to 7 bases, leaving 8 bases not matched to a gene. The CDR3 totals 16 residues. The germline V gene has CDR1 MNHEY and CDR2 SMNVEV (reference sequence). The CDR3 region has the DNA TGTGCCAGCAGTTTATACCTAGCGGGGATTGGGAATGAGCAGTTCTTC. Translated, it gives CASSLYLAGIGNEQFF.

The CDR3 sequence: CAWSDPEGSDYGYTF. Here the CDR3 DNA reads TGTGCCTGGAGTGACCCAGAGGGGTCCGACTATGGCTACACCTTC. The chain is built from TRBV30 and TRBJ1-2, with a tentative D call TRBD1 (5 bases). The germline CDR1 and CDR2 sequences are GTSNPN and SVGIG (reference sequence). The V and J ends lost 1 base and 3 bases respectively, with 15 bases between them. CDR3 length: 15 residues. The full variable domain, its missing parts supplied by reference TRBV30 and TRBJ1-2, is SQTIHQWPATLVQPVGSPLSLECTVEGTSNPNLYWYRQAAGRGLQLLFYSVGIGQISSEVPQNLSASRPQDRQFILSSKKLLLSDSGFYLCAWSDPEGSDYGYTFGSGTRLTVV.

This chain uses TRBV5-1 with TRBJ2-7; D is undetermined. V lost 0 bases and J lost 0, with 10 bases in between. Per the germline V gene, CDR1 is SGHRS and CDR2 is YFSETQ. The CDR3 is 15 residues long. CDR3 bases: TGCGCCAGCAGCTTGGATTCGGCGACCTCCTACGAGCAGTACTTC. Protein product: CASSLDSATSYEQYF.

This chain links TRBV7-2 with TRBJ1-2, with a tentative D call TRBD1 (5 bases). Trimming took 4 bases from V and 5 from J, leaving 20 bases between them. Germline values: CDR1 SGHTA, CDR2 FQGNSA. The CDR3 spans 16 residues. DNA of the CDR3: TGTGCCAGCAGCTCCCTTTCCCCCAACCAGGGATATGGCTACACCTTC. It yields the protein CASSSLSPNQGYGYTF.

The CDR3 coding sequence is TGTGCCAGCAGCCACCTACAGGGGGCTCATGGCTACACCTTC. Translating it yields CASSHLQGAHGYTF. The rearrangement joins TRBV3-1 to TRBJ1-2, with 9 bases identical to TRBD1. Losses at the gene ends were 3 bases for V and 6 bases for J; bases not matched to a gene: 5. CDR1 is LGHDT and CDR2 is YNNKEL in the germline V gene (reference sequence). The CDR3 extends over 14 amino acids.

The rearrangement links TRBV20-1 to TRBJ2-4; 8 bases align to TRBD2. The length of the CDR3 is 14 residues. Germline CDR1 is DFQATT and CDR2 is SNEGSKA (reference sequence). V trimming: 0 bases; J trimming: 13 bases; junction bases outside the gene matches: 11. CDR3 bases: TGCAGTGCTAGAGATAGCGGGACGGGATGGGAGCAGTACTTC. Its protein product is CSARDSGTGWEQYF.

This chain joins TRBV6-6 and TRBJ2-7, with 7 bases matching TRBD2. This CDR3 is built from 16 residues. V was pared by 2 bases and J by 3 bases, with 10 bases of the junction left unmatched. CDR1 is MNHNY, CDR2 SVGAGI, per germline (reference sequence). CDR3 nucleotides: TGTGCCAGCAGTTACCGACAAGCGGGGAGGGTCTACGAGCAGTACTTC. This encodes CASSYRQAGRVYEQYF.

This clonotype was detected only once. This chain connects TRBV2 to TRBJ2-1; D unclear. The CDR3 extends over 11 amino acids. The germline V gene has CDR1 SNHLY and CDR2 FYNNEI. The V end was cut by 7 bases, the J end by 4 bases, with 5 bases between. The CDR3 loop is CASMTYNEQFF. In DNA, the CDR3 is TGTGCCAGCATGACGTACAATGAGCAGTTCTTC. Combining the CDR3 with reference TRBV2 and TRBJ2-1 gives the whole variable domain EPEVTQTPSHQVTQMGQEVILRCVPISNHLYFYWYRQILGQKVEFLVSFYNNEISEKSEIFDDQFSVERPDGSNFTLKIRSTKLEDSAMYFCASMTYNEQFFGPGTRLTVL.

The table lists this clonotype with a few counts. The chain uses TRBV25-1 and TRBJ1-2; D gene unclear. Germline V lookup: CDR1 MGHDK, CDR2 SYGVNS. V lost 6 bases and J lost 2, with 13 bases in between. The CDR3 totals 14 residues. This chain's CDR3 is CASSRNTGNYGYTF. In DNA form, the CDR3 reads TGTGCCAGCAGCCGAAACACCGGGAACTATGGCTACACCTTC.

This clonotype has more than one count but fewer than ten. The chain links TRBV7-2 to TRBJ2-1, with TRBD2 matching over 13 bases. J gave up 12 bases and V 3 bases, and 5 bases lay outside the gene matches. CDR1 and CDR2 from the germline V gene are SGHTA and FQGNSA. CDR3 length equals 14 residues. The CDR3 reads CASSFTSGGVGQFF. The DNA for the CDR3 is TGTGCCAGCAGCTTTACTAGCGGGGGGGTTGGGCAGTTCTTC.

This chain uses TRBV12-3 or TRBV12-4 with TRBJ2-1; D possibly corresponds to TRBD2 (5 bases). CDR3 length: 15 residues. V was trimmed by 5 bases and J by 2 bases, leaving 13 bases between them. The CDR3 DNA sequence: TGTGCCAGCAGTCGTACGGGGAGCACCTACAATGAGCAGTTCTTC. Translating it yields CASSRTGSTYNEQFF.

This clonotype was picked up a small number of times. This chain joins TRBV9 and TRBJ2-3; perhaps TRBD1 as D (6 bases). The V end lost 4 bases, the J end lost 1 base, and 13 bases lay between the germline ends. This CDR3 has 15 amino acids. Germline CDR1 SGDLS, CDR2 YYNGEE. The CDR3 reads CASSLGTPRTDTQYF. The CDR3 nucleotides read TGTGCCAGCAGCCTCGGGACACCGCGCACAGATACGCAGTATTTT.

This clonotype was seen more than once but under ten times. V is TRBV7-2 and J is TRBJ2-7; D is unclear. CDR1 is SGHTA and CDR2 is FQGNSA in the germline V gene. The CDR3 extends over 17 amino acids. V lost 1 base and J 2 bases, leaving 18 bases between the germline ends. CDR3 nucleotide sequence: TGTGCCAGCAGCTTAGAGGGATTGTGGCAGAGAACCTACGAGCAGTACTTC. Translated: CASSLEGLWQRTYEQYF.

The gene calls are TRBV20-1 and TRBJ2-3; D not resolved. CDR3 size: 15 residues. V was clipped by 3 bases and J by 2 bases, with 15 bases between them. Germline V gives CDR1 DFQATT, CDR2 SNEGSKA (reference sequence). Here the CDR3 DNA reads TGCAGTGCTAGTGATGGAAGAATCTTCACAGATACGCAGTATTTT. Protein: CSASDGRIFTDTQYF.

The rearrangement links TRBV20-1 to TRBJ2-5; 7 nucleotides line up with TRBD2. The V gene end was trimmed by 7 bases and the J gene end by 1 base; junction bases not matched to a gene: 3. The CDR3 spans 12 residues. From germline, CDR1 is DFQATT and CDR2 SNEGSKA (reference sequence). In DNA form, the CDR3 reads TGCAGTGGGGCTAGCGGCCAAGAGACCCAGTACTTC. Translated, it gives CSGASGQETQYF.

The chain carries TRBV7-8 and TRBJ2-1; 10 bases line up with TRBD2. Germline V gene lookup returns CDR1 SGHVS and CDR2 FQNEAQ. V gave up 1 base and J gave up 8 bases; unmatched junction bases: 8. The CDR3 totals 16 residues. CDR3 nucleotides: TGTGCCAGCAGCTTAGTCCGGCTAGCGGGAGACCATGAGCAGTTCTTC. Protein: CASSLVRLAGDHEQFF. The whole variable domain, remainder taken from reference TRBV7-8 and TRBJ2-1, is GAGVSQSPRYKVAKRGQDVALRCDPISGHVSLFWYQQALGQGPEFLTYFQNEAQLDKSGLPSDRFFAERPEGSVSTLKIQRTQQEDSAVYLCASSLVRLAGDHEQFFGPGTRLTVL.

V usage is TRBV29-1 and J usage is TRBJ2-2, with 7 nucleotides matching TRBD2. With V trimmed by 2 bases and J by 5 bases, 2 bases remained unmatched. CDR1 and CDR2 from the germline V gene are SQVTM and ANQGSEA. The CDR3 length is 13 residues. CDR3: CSVETSATGELFF. The CDR3 DNA is TGCAGCGTTGAAACTAGCGCTACCGGGGAGCTGTTTTTT.

The chain has TRBV12-3 or TRBV12-4 and TRBJ2-1; D is possibly TRBD2 (6 bases). The DNA end is a closer match to TRBJ2-7, so the J assignment may be wrong. This CDR3 has 14 residues. The CDR3 DNA reads as TGTGCCAGCTCTCCTTGGACGGGAGACAATGAGCAGTACTTC. This codes for CASSPWTGDNEQYF.

The chain combines TRBV19 with TRBJ2-1; 7 bases map to TRBD1. The germline CDR1 and CDR2 sequences are LNHDA and SQIVND (reference sequence). CDR3 length: 14 residues. With V trimmed by 3 bases and J by 6 bases, 5 bases remained unmatched. CDR3 nucleotides: TGTGCCAGTAGTATGTGGGACAGAACCAATGAGCAGTTCTTC. The encoded protein is CASSMWDRTNEQFF.

V and J are TRBV7-6 and TRBJ2-1, with a tentative D call TRBD1 (6 bases). CDR1 is SGHVS, CDR2 FNYEAQ, per germline. Trimming cost V 1 base and J 5 bases, with 15 bases left between them. There are 16 residues in the CDR3. The CDR3: CASSLVGAHTNNEQFF. In DNA form, the CDR3 reads TGTGCCAGCAGCTTAGTGGGGGCACACACCAACAATGAGCAGTTCTTC.

This chain links TRBV7-9 with TRBJ1-1, with D tentatively TRBD1 (5 bases). The CDR3 contains 14 residues. Trimming took off 7 bases at V and 5 bases at J, with 17 bases between the two ends. From germline, CDR1 is SEHNR and CDR2 FQNEAQ (reference sequence). CDR3 bases: TGTGCCAGCAATCAACCGGGGCTGAGGACTGAAGCTTTCTTT. It translates to CASNQPGLRTEAFF.

V gene TRBV20-1 combines with J gene TRBJ2-1; D unclear. Germline lookup yields CDR1 DFQATT and CDR2 SNEGSKA (reference sequence). There are 10 residues in the CDR3. V gave up 5 bases and J gave up 6 bases, with 5 bases separating them. DNA of the CDR3: TGCAGTGCTCCGCCCAATGAGCAGTTCTTC. Its translation is CSAPPNEQFF.

The table lists this clonotype with a few counts. The chain recombines TRBV6-2 or TRBV6-3 with TRBJ2-1, with 7 bases fitting TRBD1. Germline CDR1 and CDR2: MNHEY and SVGEGT. J lost 7 bases, V lost 2 bases, and 11 bases had no gene match. This CDR3 contains 16 residues. CDR3 nucleotides: TGTGCCAGCAGTTACACTCAGACAGGGAAGTTGAATGAGCAGTTCTTC. Protein: CASSYTQTGKLNEQFF.

This sequence joins TRBV4-1 and TRBJ2-3, with TRBD2 matching 8 bases. CDR1 and CDR2 (germline): MGHRA, YSYEKL. Trimming at V came to 1 base and at J to 5 bases, leaving 11 bases not matched to a gene. The CDR3 has 17 residues. CDR3 region: CASSQVPAGAGEDTQYF. Here the CDR3 DNA reads TGCGCCAGCAGCCAAGTTCCAGCGGGGGCAGGGGAAGATACGCAGTATTTT.

This clonotype was seen more than once but under ten times. The CDR3, as DNA: TGTGCCAGCAGCAAACTAGTACAGTACTTC. It specifies CASSKLVQYF. The chain links TRBV3-1 to TRBJ2-5, with D possibly being TRBD2 (5 bases). The CDR3 consists of 10 residues. Trimming shortened V by 5 bases and J by 11 bases, and 9 bases separated the two germline ends. Germline-derived CDR1 and CDR2 are LGHDT and YNNKEL (reference sequence).